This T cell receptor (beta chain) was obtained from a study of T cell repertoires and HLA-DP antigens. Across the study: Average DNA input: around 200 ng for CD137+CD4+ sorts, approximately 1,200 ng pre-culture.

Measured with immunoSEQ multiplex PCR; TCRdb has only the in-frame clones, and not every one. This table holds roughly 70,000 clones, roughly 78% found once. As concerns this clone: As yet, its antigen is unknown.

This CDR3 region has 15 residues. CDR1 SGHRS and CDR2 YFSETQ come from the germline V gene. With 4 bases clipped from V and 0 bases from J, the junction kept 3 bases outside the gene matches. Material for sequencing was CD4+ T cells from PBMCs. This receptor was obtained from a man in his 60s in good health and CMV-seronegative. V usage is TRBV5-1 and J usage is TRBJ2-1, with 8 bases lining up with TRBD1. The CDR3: CASSPGQGSYNEQFF. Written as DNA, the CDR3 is TGCGCCAGCAGCCCCGGACAGGGCTCCTACAATGAGCAGTTCTTC. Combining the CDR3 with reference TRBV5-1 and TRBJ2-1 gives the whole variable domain KAGVTQTPRYLIKTRGQQVTLSCSPISGHRSVSWYQQTPGQGLQFLFEYFSETQRNKGNFPGRFSGRQFSNSRSEMNVSTLELGDSALYLCASSPGQGSYNEQFFGPGTRLTVL.